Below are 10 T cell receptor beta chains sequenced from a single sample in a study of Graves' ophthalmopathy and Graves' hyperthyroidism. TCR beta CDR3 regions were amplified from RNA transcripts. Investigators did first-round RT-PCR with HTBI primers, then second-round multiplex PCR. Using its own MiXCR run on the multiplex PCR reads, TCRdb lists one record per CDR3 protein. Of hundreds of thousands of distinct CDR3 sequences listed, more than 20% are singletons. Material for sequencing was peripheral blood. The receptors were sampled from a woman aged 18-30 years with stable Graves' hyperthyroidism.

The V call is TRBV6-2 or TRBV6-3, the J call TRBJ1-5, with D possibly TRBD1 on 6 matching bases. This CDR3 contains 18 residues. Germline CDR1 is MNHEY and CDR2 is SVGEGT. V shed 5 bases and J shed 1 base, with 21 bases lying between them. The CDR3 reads CASSHPGQGFKSNQPQHF. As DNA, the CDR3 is TGTGCCAGCAGTCACCCAGGTCAGGGGTTCAAAAGCAATCAGCCCCAGCATTTT.

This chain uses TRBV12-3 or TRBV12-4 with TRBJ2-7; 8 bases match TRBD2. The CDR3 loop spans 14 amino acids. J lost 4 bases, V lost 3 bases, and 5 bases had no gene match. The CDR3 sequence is CASSFRSGRYEQYF. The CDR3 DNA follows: TGTGCCAGCAGTTTTAGGAGCGGGAGATACGAGCAGTACTTC.

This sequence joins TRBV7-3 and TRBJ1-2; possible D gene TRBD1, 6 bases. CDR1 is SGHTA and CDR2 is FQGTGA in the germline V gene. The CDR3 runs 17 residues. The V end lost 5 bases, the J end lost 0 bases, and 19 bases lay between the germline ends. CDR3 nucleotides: TGTGCCAGCAGCCTACAGGGAGCCCGGGACGCTAACTATGGCTACACCTTC. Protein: CASSLQGARDANYGYTF.

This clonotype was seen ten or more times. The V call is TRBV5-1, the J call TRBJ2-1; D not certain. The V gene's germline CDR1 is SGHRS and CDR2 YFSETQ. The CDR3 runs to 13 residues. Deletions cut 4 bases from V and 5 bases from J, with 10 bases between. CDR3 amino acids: CASSMAPNNEQFF. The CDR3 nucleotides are TGCGCCAGCAGCATGGCCCCTAACAATGAGCAGTTCTTC.

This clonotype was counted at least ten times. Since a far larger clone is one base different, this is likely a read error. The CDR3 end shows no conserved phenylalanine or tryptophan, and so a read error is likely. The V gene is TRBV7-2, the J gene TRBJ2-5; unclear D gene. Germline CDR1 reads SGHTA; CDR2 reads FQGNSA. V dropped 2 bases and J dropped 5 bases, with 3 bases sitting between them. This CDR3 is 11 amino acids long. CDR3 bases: TGTGCCAGCAGCTTATCGGAGACCCAGTACCTC. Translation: CASSLSETQYL.

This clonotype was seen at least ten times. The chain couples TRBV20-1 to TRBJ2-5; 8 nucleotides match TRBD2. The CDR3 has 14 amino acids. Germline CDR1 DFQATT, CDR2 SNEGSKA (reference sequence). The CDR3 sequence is CSVRVAGSWETQYF. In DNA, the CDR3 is TGCAGCGTCCGGGTAGCGGGATCTTGGGAGACCCAGTACTTC.

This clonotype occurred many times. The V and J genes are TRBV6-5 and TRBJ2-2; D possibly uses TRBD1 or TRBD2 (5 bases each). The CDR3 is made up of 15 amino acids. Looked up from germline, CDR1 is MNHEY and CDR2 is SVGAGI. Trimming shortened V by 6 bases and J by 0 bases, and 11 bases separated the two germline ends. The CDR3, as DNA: TGTGCCAGCAGGGGGGACCGACCGAACACCGGGGAGCTGTTTTTT. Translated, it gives CASRGDRPNTGELFF.

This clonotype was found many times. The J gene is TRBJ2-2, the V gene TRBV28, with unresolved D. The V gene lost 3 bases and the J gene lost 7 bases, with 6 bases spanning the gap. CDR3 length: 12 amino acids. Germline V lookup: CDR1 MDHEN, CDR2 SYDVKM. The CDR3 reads CASSFQVGELFF. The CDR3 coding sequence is TGTGCCAGCAGTTTTCAGGTCGGGGAGCTGTTTTTT.

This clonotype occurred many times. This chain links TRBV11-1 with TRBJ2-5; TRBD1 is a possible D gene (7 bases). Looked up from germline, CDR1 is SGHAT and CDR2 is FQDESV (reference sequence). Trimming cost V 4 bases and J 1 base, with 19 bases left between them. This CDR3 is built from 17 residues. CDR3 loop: CASSSEGRDSPQETQYF. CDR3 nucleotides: TGTGCCAGCAGCTCGGAGGGACGGGACAGCCCCCAAGAGACCCAGTACTTC.

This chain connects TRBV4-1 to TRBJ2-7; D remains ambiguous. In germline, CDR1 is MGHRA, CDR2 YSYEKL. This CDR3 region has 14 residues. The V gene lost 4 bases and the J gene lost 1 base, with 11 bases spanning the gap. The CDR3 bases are TGCGCCAGCAGCCGCCAGACATGGTCCTACGAGCAGTACTTC. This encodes CASSRQTWSYEQYF.